The clone carrying this TCR beta chain has a count of ten or more. Using its own MiXCR run on the PCR reads, TCRdb lists one record per CDR3 protein. This sample has some 8,000 distinct CDR3 sequences, with less than 55% found just once. This record comes from a study of CD4 and CD8 cells across lung adenocarcinoma regions. The CDR3 contains 15 residues. Germline V lookup: CDR1 SGHAT, CDR2 FQNNGV. Trimming cost V 0 bases and J 4 bases, with 11 bases left between them. The chain is built from TRBV11-2 and TRBJ2-3; D unresolved. The sequencing input was CD8+ T cells from the center of a lung tumor. The origin of this receptor is a male donor with lung adenocarcinoma. The CD4 and CD8 labels of this study may be unreliable. The CDR3, as DNA: TGTGCCAGCAGCTTAGATCCTGGTAGAGCAGATACGCAGTATTTT. It codes for CASSLDPGRADTQYF.